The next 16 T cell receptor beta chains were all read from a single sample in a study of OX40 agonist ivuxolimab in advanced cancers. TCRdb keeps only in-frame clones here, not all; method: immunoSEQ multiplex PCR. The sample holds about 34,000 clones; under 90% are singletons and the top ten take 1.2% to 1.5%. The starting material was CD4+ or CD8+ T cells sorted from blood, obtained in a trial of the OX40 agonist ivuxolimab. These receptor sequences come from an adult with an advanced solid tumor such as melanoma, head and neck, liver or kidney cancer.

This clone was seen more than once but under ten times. The CDR3 here is CAWSRDRGCQPQHF. CDR3 in DNA: TGTGCCTGGAGTCGGGACAGGGGCTGTCAGCCCCAGCATTTT. This chain links TRBV30 with TRBJ1-5, with 10 bases matching TRBD1. The germline CDR1 and CDR2 sequences are GTSNPN and SVGIG (reference sequence). The V segment lost 2 bases and the J segment 6 bases; nucleotides outside the gene matches: 4. The CDR3 is 14 amino acids.

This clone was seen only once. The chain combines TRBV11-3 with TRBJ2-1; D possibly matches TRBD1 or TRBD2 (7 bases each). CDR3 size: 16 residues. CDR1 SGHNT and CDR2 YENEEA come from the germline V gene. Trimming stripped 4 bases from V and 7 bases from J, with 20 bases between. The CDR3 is CASSSGGQAPRNEQFF. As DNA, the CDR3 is TGTGCCAGCAGCTCGGGAGGACAGGCTCCCCGGAATGAGCAGTTCTTC.

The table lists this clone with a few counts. CDR3 sequence: CASIRPPREFRPGANVLTF. In nucleotides, the CDR3 is TGTGCCAGTATCCGGCCCCCCAGGGAGTTCCGGCCTGGGGCCAACGTCCTGACTTTC. The V gene is TRBV19, the J gene TRBJ2-6; D may match TRBD1 or TRBD2 (5 bases each). The V gene lost 7 bases and the J gene lost 2 bases, with 24 bases spanning the gap. CDR3 length: 19 residues. Germline-derived CDR1 and CDR2 are LNHDA and SQIVND (reference sequence).

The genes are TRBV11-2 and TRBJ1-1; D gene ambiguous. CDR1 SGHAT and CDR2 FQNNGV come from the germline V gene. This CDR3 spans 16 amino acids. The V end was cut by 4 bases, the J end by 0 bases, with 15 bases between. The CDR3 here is CASSSRALIMNTEAFF. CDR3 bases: TGTGCCAGCAGCTCCCGGGCCCTTATTATGAACACTGAAGCTTTCTTT.

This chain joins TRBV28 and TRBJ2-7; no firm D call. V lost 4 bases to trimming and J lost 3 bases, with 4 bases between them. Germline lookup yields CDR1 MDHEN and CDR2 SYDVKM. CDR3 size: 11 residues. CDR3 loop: CASSSGYEQYF. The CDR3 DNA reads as TGTGCCAGCAGTTCCGGCTACGAGCAGTACTTC.

The CDR3 is CASSLELGTSEAFF. CDR3 DNA: TGCGCCAGCAGCTTGGAGCTGGGGACTTCTGAAGCTTTCTTT. J is TRBJ1-1 and V is TRBV5-1; a possible D gene is TRBD1 (5 bases). Trimming stripped 0 bases from V and 6 bases from J, with 12 bases between. The CDR3 length is 14 residues. Germline V gene data show CDR1 as SGHRS and CDR2 as YFSETQ.

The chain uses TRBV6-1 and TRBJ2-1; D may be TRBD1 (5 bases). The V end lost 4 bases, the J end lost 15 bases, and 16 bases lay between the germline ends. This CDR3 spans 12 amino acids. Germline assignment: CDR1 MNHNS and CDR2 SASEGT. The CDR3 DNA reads TGTGCCAGCAGTGGGCTACAGGCGAGCAGGTTCTTC. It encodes CASSGLQASRFF.

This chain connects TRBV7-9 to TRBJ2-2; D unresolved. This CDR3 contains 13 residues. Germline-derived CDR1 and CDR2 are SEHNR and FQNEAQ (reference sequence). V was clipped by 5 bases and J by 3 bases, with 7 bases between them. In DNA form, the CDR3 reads TGTGCCAGCAGCCCGGGTGACACCGGGGAGCTGTTTTTT. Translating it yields CASSPGDTGELFF.

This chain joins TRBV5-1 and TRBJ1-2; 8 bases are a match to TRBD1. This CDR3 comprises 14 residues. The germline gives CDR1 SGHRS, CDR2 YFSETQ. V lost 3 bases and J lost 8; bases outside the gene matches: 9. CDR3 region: CASSWGQAEEGYTF. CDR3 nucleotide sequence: TGCGCCAGCAGCTGGGGACAGGCCGAGGAGGGCTACACCTTC.

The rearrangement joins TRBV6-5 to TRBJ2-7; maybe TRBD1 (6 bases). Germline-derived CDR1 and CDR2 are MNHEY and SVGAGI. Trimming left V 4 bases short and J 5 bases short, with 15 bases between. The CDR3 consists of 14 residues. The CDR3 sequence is CASSWGPTGNEQYF. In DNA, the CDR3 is TGTGCCAGCAGTTGGGGGCCCACAGGGAACGAGCAGTACTTC.

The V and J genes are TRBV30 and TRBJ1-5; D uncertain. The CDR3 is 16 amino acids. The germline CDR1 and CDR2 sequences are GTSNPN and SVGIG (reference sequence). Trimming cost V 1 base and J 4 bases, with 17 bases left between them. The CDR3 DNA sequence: TGTGCCTGGAGTGCCCGGTCGGCACTCTTAAATCAGCCCCAGCATTTT. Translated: CAWSARSALLNQPQHF.

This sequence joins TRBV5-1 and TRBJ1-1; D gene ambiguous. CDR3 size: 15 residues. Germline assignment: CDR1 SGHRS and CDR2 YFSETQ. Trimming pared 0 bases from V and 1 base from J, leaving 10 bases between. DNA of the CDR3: TGCGCCAGCAGCTTGGGAACTAGAGGGAACACTGAAGCTTTCTTT. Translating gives CASSLGTRGNTEAFF. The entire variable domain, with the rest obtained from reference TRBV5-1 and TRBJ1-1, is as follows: KAGVTQTPRYLIKTRGQQVTLSCSPISGHRSVSWYQQTPGQGLQFLFEYFSETQRNKGNFPGRFSGRQFSNSRSEMNVSTLELGDSALYLCASSLGTRGNTEAFFGQGTRLTVV.

The CDR3, as DNA: TGTGCCAGCAGCTCTCAGGGGGTTGGTTATGGCTACACCTTC. Its translation is CASSSQGVGYGYTF. This chain joins TRBV5-4 and TRBJ1-2, with 7 nucleotides matching TRBD1. Germline V gene data show CDR1 as SGHNT and CDR2 as YYREEE (reference sequence). CDR3 length: 14 amino acids. Trimming took 3 bases from V and 5 from J; bases not matched to a gene: 7.

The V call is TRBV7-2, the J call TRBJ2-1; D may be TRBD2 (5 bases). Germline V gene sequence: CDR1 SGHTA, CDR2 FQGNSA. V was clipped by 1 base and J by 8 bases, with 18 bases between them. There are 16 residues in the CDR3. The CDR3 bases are TGTGCCAGCAGCTTAGTCTCCCGGTCGGGGTCCCATGAGCAGTTCTTC. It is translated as CASSLVSRSGSHEQFF.

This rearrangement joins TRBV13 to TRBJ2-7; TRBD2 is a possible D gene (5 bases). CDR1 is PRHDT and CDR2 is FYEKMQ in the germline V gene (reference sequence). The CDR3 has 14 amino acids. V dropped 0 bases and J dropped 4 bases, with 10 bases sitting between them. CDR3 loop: CASSLGQRRYEQYF. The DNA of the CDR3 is TGTGCCAGCAGCTTAGGCCAGAGGAGGTACGAGCAGTACTTC. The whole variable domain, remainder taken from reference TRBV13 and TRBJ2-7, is AAGVIQSPRHLIKEKRETATLKCYPIPRHDTVYWYQQGPGQDPQFLISFYEKMQSDKGSIPDRFSAQQFSDYHSELNMSSLELGDSALYFCASSLGQRRYEQYFGPGTRLTVT.

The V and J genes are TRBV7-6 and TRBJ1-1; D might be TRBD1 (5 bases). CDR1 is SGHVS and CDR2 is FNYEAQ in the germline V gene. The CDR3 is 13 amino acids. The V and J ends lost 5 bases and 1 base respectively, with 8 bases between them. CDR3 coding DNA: TGTGCCAGCAGCGTTGACAGGAACACTGAAGCTTTCTTT. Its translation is CASSVDRNTEAFF.